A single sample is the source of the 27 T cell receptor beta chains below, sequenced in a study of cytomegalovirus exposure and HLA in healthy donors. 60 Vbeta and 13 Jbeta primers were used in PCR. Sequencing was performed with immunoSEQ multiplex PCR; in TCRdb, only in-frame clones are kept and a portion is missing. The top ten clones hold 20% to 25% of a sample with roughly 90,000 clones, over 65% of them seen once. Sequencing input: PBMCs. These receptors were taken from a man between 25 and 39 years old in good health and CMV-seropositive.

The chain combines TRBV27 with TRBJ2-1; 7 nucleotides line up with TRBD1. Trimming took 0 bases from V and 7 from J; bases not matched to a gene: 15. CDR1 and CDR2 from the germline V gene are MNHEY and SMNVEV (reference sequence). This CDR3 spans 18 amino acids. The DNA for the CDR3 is TGTGCCAGCAGTTTATCTCCCAGGACAGGCTGGGCCTTTAATGAGCAGTTCTTC. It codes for CASSLSPRTGWAFNEQFF.

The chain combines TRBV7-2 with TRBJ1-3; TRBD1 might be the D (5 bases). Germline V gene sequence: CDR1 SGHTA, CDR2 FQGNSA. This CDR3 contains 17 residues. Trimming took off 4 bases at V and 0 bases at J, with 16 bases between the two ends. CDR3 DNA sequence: TGTGCCAGCAGCTATGCCGGGGGGGGGAGCTCTGGAAACACCATATATTTT. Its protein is CASSYAGGGSSGNTIYF.

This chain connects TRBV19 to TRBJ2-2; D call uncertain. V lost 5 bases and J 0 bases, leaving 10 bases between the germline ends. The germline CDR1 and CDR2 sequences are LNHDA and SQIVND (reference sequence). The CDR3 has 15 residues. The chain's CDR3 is CASSESSANTGELFF. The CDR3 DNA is TGTGCCAGTAGTGAGTCAAGCGCGAACACCGGGGAGCTGTTTTTT. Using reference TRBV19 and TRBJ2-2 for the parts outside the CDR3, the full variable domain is DGGITQSPKYLFRKEGQNVTLSCEQNLNHDAMYWYRQDPGQGLRLIYYSQIVNDFQKGDIAEGYSVSREKKESFPLTVTSAQKNPTAFYLCASSESSANTGELFFGEGSRLTVL.

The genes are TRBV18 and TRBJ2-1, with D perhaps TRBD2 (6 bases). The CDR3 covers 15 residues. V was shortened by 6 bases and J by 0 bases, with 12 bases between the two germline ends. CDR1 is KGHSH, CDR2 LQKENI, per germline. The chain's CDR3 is CASSEGRSSYNEQFF. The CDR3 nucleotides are TGTGCCAGCTCGGAGGGGAGAAGCTCCTACAATGAGCAGTTCTTC.

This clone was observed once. CDR3 in DNA: TGCGCCAGCACCTTAAGAGGGACAATGGATTCACCCCTCCACTTT. It translates to CASTLRGTMDSPLHF. The chain joins TRBV4-1 to TRBJ1-6; D is possibly TRBD1 (6 bases). This CDR3 is built from 15 residues. The germline CDR1 and CDR2 sequences are MGHRA and YSYEKL. The germline V and J ends were trimmed by 7 bases and 8 bases, with 18 bases remaining between them.

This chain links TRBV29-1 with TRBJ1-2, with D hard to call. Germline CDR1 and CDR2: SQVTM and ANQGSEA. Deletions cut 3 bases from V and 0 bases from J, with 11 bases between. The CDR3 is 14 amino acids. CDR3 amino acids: CSVDAAGANYGYTF. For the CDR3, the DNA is TGCAGCGTTGACGCCGCTGGAGCTAACTATGGCTACACCTTC. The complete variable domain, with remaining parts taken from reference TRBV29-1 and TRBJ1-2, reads SAVISQKPSRDICQRGTSLTIQCQVDSQVTMMFWYRQQPGQSLTLIATANQGSEATYESGFVIDKFPISRPNLTFSTLTVSNMSPEDSSIYLCSVDAAGANYGYTFGSGTRLTVV.

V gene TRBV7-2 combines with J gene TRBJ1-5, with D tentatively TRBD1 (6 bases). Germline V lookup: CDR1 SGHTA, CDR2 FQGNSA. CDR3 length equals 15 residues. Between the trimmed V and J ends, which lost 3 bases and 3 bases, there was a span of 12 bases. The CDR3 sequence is CASSLDSSINQPQHF. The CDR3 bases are TGTGCCAGCAGCTTGGACAGCTCAATCAATCAGCCCCAGCATTTT.

The CDR3 DNA is TGTGCCAGCAGCCCTGGACAGGGGGCTCTTGGTAGTGAAAAACTGTTTTTT. This codes for CASSPGQGALGSEKLFF. This chain connects TRBV5-4 to TRBJ1-4; 11 bases match TRBD1. Germline CDR1 and CDR2: SGHNT and YYREEE (reference sequence). This CDR3 has 17 amino acids. The trim removed 4 bases at V and 7 bases at J, leaving 12 bases unmatched.

CDR3 amino acids: CASSFRTTEAFF. The DNA for the CDR3 is TGTGCCAGCAGCTTCCGGACAACTGAAGCTTTCTTT. The V and J genes are TRBV7-9 and TRBJ1-1; tentative D call: TRBD1 (5 bases). The CDR3 sequence is 12 residues long. Trimming pared 3 bases from V and 5 bases from J, leaving 7 bases between. Germline V gene data show CDR1 as SEHNR and CDR2 as FQNEAQ (reference sequence).

The CDR3 loop reads CASSPGGETQYF. The CDR3 DNA reads TGTGCCAGCTCACCGGGCGGGGAGACCCAGTACTTC. The V gene is TRBV18, the J gene TRBJ2-5; TRBD2 might be the D (5 bases). This CDR3 is built from 12 residues. Per germline, CDR1 KGHSH and CDR2 LQKENI. With 3 bases removed from V and 5 bases from J, the gap between germline ends came to 7 bases.

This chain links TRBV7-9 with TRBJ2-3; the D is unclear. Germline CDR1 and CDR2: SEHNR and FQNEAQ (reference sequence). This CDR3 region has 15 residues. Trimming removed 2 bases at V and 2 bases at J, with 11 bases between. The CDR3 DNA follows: TGTGCCAGCAGCTTAATTATTAGCTACACAGATACGCAGTATTTT. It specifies CASSLIISYTDTQYF. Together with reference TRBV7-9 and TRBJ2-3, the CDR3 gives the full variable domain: DTGVSQNPRHKITKRGQNVTFRCDPISEHNRLYWYRQTLGQGPEFLTYFQNEAQLEKSRLLSDRFSAERPKGSFSTLEIQRTEQGDSAMYLCASSLIISYTDTQYFGPGTRLTVL.

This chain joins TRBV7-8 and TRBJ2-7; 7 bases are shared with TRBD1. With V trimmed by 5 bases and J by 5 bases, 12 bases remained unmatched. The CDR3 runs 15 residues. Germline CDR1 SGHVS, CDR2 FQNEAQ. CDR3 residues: CASSLGTALGDEQYF. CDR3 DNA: TGTGCCAGCAGCCTCGGGACAGCCTTAGGGGACGAGCAGTACTTC. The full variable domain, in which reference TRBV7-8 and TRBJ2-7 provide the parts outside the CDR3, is GAGVSQSPRYKVAKRGQDVALRCDPISGHVSLFWYQQALGQGPEFLTYFQNEAQLDKSGLPSDRFFAERPEGSVSTLKIQRTQQEDSAVYLCASSLGTALGDEQYFGPGTRLTVT.

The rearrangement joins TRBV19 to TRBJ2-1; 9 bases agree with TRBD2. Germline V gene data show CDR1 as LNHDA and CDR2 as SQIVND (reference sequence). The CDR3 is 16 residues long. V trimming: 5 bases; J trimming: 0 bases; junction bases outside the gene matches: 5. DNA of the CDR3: TGTGCCAGTAGTGGGGCGGGAGGGGCCTCCTACAATGAGCAGTTCTTC. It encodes CASSGAGGASYNEQFF.

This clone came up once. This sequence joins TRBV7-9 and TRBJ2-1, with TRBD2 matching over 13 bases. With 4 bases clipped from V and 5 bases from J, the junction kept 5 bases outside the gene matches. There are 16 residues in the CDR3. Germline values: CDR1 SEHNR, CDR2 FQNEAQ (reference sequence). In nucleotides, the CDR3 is TGTGCCAGCAGCTCGGGGACTAGCGGGATACACAATGAGCAGTTCTTC. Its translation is CASSSGTSGIHNEQFF.

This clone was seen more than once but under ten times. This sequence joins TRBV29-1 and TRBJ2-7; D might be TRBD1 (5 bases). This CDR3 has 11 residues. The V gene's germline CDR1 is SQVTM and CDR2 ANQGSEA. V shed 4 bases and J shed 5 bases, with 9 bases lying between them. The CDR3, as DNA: TGCAGCGTTGCAGGGTTCAACGAGCAGTACTTC. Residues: CSVAGFNEQYF.

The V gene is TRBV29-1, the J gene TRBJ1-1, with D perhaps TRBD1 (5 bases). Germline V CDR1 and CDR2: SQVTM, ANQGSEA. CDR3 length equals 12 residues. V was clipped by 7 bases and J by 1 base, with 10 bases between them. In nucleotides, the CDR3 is TGCAGCGCGAGACAGTGGAACACTGAAGCTTTCTTT. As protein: CSARQWNTEAFF.

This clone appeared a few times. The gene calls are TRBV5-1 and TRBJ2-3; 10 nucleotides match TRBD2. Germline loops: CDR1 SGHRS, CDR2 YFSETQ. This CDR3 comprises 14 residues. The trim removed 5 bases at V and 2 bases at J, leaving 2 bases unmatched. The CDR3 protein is CASRLAGVTDTQYF. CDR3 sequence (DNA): TGCGCCAGCAGGCTAGCGGGGGTCACAGATACGCAGTATTTT.

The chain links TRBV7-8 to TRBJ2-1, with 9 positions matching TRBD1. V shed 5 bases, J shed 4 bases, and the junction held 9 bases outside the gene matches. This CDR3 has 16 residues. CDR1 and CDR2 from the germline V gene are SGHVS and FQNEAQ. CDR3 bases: TGTGCCAGCAGCCCGTCCCGGGACAGGGCGTACAATGAGCAGTTCTTC. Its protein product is CASSPSRDRAYNEQFF.

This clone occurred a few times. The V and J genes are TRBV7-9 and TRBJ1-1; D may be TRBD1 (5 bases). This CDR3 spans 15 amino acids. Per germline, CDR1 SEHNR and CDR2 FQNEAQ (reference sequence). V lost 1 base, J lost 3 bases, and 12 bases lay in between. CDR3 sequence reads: CASSLELGGDTEAFF. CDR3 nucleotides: TGTGCCAGCAGCTTAGAGTTGGGGGGAGACACTGAAGCTTTCTTT.

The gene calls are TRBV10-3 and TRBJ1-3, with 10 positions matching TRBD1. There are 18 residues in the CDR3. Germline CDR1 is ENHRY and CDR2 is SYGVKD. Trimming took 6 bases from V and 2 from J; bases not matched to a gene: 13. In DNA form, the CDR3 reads TGTGCCATCAGCCTCACTGGGGGCGGGACAGGGGCTGGAAACACCATATATTTT. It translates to CAISLTGGGTGAGNTIYF.

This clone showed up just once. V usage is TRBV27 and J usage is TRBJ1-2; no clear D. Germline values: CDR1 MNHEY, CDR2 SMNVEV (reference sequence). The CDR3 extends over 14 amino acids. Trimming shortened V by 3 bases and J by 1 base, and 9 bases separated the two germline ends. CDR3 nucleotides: TGTGCCAGCAGTTTGGGGAGGGATAACTATGGCTACACCTTC. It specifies CASSLGRDNYGYTF.

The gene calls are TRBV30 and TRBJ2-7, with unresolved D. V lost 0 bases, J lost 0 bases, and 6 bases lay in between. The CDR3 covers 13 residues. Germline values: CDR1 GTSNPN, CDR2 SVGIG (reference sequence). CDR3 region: CAWSVSDSYEQYF. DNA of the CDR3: TGTGCCTGGAGTGTTTCAGACTCCTACGAGCAGTACTTC. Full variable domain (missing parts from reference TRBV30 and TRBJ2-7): SQTIHQWPATLVQPVGSPLSLECTVEGTSNPNLYWYRQAAGRGLQLLFYSVGIGQISSEVPQNLSASRPQDRQFILSSKKLLLSDSGFYLCAWSVSDSYEQYFGPGTRLTVT.

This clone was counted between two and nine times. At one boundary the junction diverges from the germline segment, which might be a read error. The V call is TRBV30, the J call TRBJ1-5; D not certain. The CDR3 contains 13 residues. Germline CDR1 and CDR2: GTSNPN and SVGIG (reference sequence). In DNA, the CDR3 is TGTGCCTGGAGTGTTATTAGCAATCAGCCCCAGAATTTT. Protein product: CAWSVISNQPQNF. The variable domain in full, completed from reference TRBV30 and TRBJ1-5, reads SQTIHQWPATLVQPVGSPLSLECTVEGTSNPNLYWYRQAAGRGLQLLFYSVGIGQISSEVPQNLSASRPQDRQFILSSKKLLLSDSGFYLCAWSVISNQPQNFGDGTRLSIL.

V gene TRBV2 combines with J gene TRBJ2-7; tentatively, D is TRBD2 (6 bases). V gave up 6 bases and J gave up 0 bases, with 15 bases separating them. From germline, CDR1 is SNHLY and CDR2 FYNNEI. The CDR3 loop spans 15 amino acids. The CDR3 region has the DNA TGTGCCAGCAGAGGATGGAGGGATAGCTCCTACGAGCAGTACTTC. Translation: CASRGWRDSSYEQYF. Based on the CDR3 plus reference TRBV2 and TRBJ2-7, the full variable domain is EPEVTQTPSHQVTQMGQEVILRCVPISNHLYFYWYRQILGQKVEFLVSFYNNEISEKSEIFDDQFSVERPDGSNFTLKIRSTKLEDSAMYFCASRGWRDSSYEQYFGPGTRLTVT.

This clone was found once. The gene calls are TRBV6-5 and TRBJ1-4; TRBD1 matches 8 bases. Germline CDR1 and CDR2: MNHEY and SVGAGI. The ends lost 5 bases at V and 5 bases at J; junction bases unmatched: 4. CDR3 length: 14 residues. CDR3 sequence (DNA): TGTGCCAGCAGTCGGGACAGGTTAAATGAAAAACTGTTTTTT. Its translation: CASSRDRLNEKLFF.

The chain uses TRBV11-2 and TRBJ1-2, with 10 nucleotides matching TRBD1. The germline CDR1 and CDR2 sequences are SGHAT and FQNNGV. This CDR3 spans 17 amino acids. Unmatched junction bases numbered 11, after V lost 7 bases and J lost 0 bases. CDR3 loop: CASTSGTGVRSNYGYTF. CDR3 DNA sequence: TGTGCCAGCACCTCCGGGACAGGGGTTCGTTCTAACTATGGCTACACCTTC.

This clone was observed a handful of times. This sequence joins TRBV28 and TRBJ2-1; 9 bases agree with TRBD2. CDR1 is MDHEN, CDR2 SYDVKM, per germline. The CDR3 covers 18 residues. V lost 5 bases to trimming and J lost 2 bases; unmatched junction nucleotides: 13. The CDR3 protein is CASSPWGEVAGAYNEQFF. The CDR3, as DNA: TGTGCCAGCAGTCCCTGGGGGGAGGTAGCGGGAGCCTACAATGAGCAGTTCTTC. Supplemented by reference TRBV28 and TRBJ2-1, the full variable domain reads DVKVTQSSRYLVKRTGEKVFLECVQDMDHENMFWYRQDPGLGLRLIYFSYDVKMKEKGDIPEGYSVSREKKERFSLILESASTNQTSMYLCASSPWGEVAGAYNEQFFGPGTRLTVL.